This T cell receptor (beta chain) was identified during a study of T cells in Graves' hyperthyroidism and ophthalmopathy. Study-wide findings and caveats: The majority of expanded thyroid clonotypes above 0.001 also appeared in blood. Ophthalmopathy stood apart from stable hyperthyroidism in a 13 V-J model.

Template material for amplifying TCR beta CDR3 regions consisted of RNA transcripts. HTBI primers were employed in a first-round RT-PCR of the TCR CDR3. A single record per CDR3 protein comes from TCRdb applying MiXCR to the multiplex PCR reads. The repertoire holds hundreds of thousands of distinct CDR3 sequences, with approximately 20% as singletons. CDR1 is SGHTA, CDR2 FQGTGA, per germline. The CDR3 is 17 residues long. Trimming at V came to 3 bases and at J to 0 bases, leaving 8 bases not matched to a gene. This clonotype has at least ten counts. Its antigen remains unidentified. With duration under 3 months, ophthalmopathy was active: Clinical Activity Score at least 3, NOSPECS at least 4. Orbital computed tomography and thyroid ultrasound, together with serum TRAb and thyroxine and clinical symptoms, were used for diagnoses.

The source material was blood. The chain combines TRBV7-3 with TRBJ2-1; 7 nucleotides match TRBD2. This receptor was taken from a man in his forties with Graves' ophthalmopathy. This CDR3 reads CASSLFYGGSSYNEQFF. The CDR3 nucleotides read TGTGCCAGCAGCTTGTTTTACGGCGGGAGCTCCTACAATGAGCAGTTCTTC.